This T cell receptor (beta chain) appears in the sequencing data of a study of OX40 agonist ivuxolimab in advanced cancers. For the study at large: Hepatocellular carcinoma, melanoma, renal cell or head and neck cancer was diagnosed in the dose-escalation patients. Participants, approximately 80% male, averaged roughly 60 years of age, ranging from roughly 20 to 79.

Assay: immunoSEQ multiplex PCR; the TCRdb copy retains only in-frame clones and omits some. Here the sample spans around 67,000 clones, 80% to 85% being singletons. The CDR3 is 13 residues long. J gave up 4 bases and V 10 bases, and 4 bases lay outside the gene matches. The germline V gene has CDR1 MNHEY and CDR2 SMNVEV (reference sequence). The source is an adult with an advanced solid tumor such as melanoma, head and neck, liver or kidney cancer. The sequencing here drew on CD4+ or CD8+ T cells sorted from blood, taken in a trial of the OX40 agonist ivuxolimab. This sequence joins TRBV27 and TRBJ2-1; TRBD2 agrees at 10 bases. The CDR3 protein is CATSTSGYNEQFF. CDR3 coding DNA: TGTGCCACCTCGACTAGCGGGTACAATGAGCAGTTCTTC.